The present T cell receptor beta chain was sequenced within a study of T cells in Graves' hyperthyroidism and ophthalmopathy. This clonotype was recorded a few times. As yet, its antigen is unknown. Template material for amplifying TCR beta CDR3 regions consisted of RNA transcripts. HTBI primers were the set used in a first-round RT-PCR of the TCR CDR3. A single record per CDR3 protein comes from TCRdb applying MiXCR to the multiplex PCR reads. There are a few hundred thousand distinct CDR3 sequences in the sample; 22% occur only once, and roughly 49% lies in the top ten. Regarding the study as a whole: Ophthalmopathy was identified by the model a median around 6.3 months ahead of onset.

In germline, CDR1 is SGHTA, CDR2 FQGNSA. The CDR3 sequence is 15 residues long. Trimming removed 1 base from V and 1 base from J, with 9 bases in between. Sequencing was performed on blood. This TCR was recovered from an older woman with Graves' ophthalmopathy. This sequence joins TRBV7-2 and TRBJ2-3; D gene unclear. The CDR3 nucleotides are TGTGCCAGCAGCTTAGTCGGCAGTGGCACAGATACGCAGTATTTT. This sequence encodes CASSLVGSGTDTQYF. Looking up the rest from reference TRBV7-2 and TRBJ2-3 gives the full variable domain: GAGVSQSPSNKVTEKGKDVELRCDPISGHTALYWYRQSLGQGLEFLIYFQGNSAPDKSGLPSDRFSAERTGGSVSTLTIQRTQQEDSAVYLCASSLVGSGTDTQYFGPGTRLTVL.